One T cell receptor (beta chain) is described in this entry. This clonotype was recorded at least ten times. The target of this receptor is not known. Per-base qualities were not stored, and no clone one base away is much larger. The data originate from a study of T cell repertoires in cytomegalovirus infection (dated by TCRdb to between 2017 and 2020). Describing the broader study: Because public TCR beta signatures pointed to carriage of CMV infection together with the matching HLA type, the HLA type of each donor mattered for the analysis.

Sequencing instrument: Illumina HiSeq 1500. TCRdb's own reprocessing of the public reads used fastp at Q25 and MiXCR and kept productive beta chains. Rows with one shared CDR3 protein collapse into an entry with the most common genes and DNA. In this sample the table shows fewer than 550,000 distinct CDR3 sequences, about 15% of which occur a single time. 20% to 30% of the sample lies in the top ten. Unmatched junction bases come to 4, with V trimmed by 5 bases and J by 0 bases. Measured from the cysteine to the phenylalanine, the CDR3 is 14 residues long. Only the CDR3 DNA is retained, 42 bases long and in frame from the first base. General findings and caveats noted by the study authors: In both this cohort and an independent roughly 350-donor cohort, the cumulative frequency of public TCR beta family members distinguished carriers of CMV infection plus the relevant HLA type. In the ex vivo response, HLA-C-restricted CMV-specific TCR beta clonotypes were dominant, and in two of eight donors the single most frequent clonotype came from this HLA-C-restricted group.

The TCR comes from a human donor in good health (CMV status not recorded). Some clones in this sample may be carry-over from other donors' samples. The sequence is built from TRBV12-3 or TRBV12-4 and TRBJ2-7, with 7 bases aligning to TRBD1. Material: CD8+ T cells from PBMCs. The DNA reads TGTGCCAGCAGTCCGGGACAGAGCTCCTACGAGCAGTACTTC. This is translated as CASSPGQSSYEQYF.